Sequencing of this T cell receptor beta chain was carried out in a study of early T cells in non-severe SARS-CoV-2 infection. MiXCR, applied by TCRdb to the 5' RACE reads, yields one record per CDR3 protein. The sample comprises some 82,000 distinct CDR3 sequences, approximately 6% of which are singletons, and about 7.8% rests with the top ten. This clonotype was seen only a few times. V lost 6 bases to trimming and J lost 3 bases; unmatched junction nucleotides: 5. There are 13 residues in the CDR3. CDR1 MNHEY and CDR2 SVGAGI come from the germline V gene. The TCR comes from an adult who was a healthcare worker with PCR-confirmed SARS-CoV-2 infection or an uninfected control (not recorded which). The sample consisted of whole blood. The chain recombines TRBV6-5 with TRBJ2-7; 7 nucleotides agree with TRBD1. CDR3 sequence (DNA): TGTGCCAGCAGGAGGGACAGCTACTACGAGCAGTACTTC. Its translation: CASRRDSYYEQYF.